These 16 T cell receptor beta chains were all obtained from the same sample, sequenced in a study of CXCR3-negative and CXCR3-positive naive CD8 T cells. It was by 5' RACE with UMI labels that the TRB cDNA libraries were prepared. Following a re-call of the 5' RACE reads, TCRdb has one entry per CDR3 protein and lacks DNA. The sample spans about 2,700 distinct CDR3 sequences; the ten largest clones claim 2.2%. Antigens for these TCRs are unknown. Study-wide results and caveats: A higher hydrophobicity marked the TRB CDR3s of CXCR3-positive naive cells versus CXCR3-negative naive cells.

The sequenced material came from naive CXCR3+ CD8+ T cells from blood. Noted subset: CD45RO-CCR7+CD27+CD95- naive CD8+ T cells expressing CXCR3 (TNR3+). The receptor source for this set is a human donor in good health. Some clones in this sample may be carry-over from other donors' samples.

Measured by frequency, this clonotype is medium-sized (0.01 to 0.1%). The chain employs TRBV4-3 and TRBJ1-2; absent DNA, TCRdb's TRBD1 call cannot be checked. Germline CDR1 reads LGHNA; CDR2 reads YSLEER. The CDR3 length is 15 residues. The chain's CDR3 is CASSPIAGTGLGYTF.

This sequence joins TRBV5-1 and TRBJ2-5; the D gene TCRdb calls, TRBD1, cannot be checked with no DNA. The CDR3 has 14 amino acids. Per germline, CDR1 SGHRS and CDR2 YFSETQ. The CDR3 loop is CASSYGTGTETQYF.

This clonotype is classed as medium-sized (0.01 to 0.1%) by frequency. CDR3 protein: CSATGQDTGELFF. The V call is TRBV29-1, the J call TRBJ2-2. This CDR3 spans 13 amino acids. CDR1 and CDR2 from the germline V gene are SQVTM and ANQGSEA.

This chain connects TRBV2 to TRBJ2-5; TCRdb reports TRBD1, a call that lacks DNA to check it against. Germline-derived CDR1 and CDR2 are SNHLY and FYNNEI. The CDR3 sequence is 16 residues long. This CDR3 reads CASSGIVDRGQETQYF.

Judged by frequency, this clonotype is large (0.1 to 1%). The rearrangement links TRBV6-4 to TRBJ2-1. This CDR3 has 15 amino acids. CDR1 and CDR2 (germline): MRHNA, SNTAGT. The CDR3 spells CASSDSGGAYNEQFF.

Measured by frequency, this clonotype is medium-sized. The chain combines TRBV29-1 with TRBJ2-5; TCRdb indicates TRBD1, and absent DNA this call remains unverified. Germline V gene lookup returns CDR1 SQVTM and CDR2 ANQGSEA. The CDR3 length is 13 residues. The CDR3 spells CSGQQGFEETQYF.

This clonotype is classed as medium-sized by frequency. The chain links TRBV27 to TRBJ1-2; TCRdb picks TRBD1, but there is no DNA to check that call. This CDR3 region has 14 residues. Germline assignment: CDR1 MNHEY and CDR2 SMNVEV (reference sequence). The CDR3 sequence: CASSFGGGNYGYTF.

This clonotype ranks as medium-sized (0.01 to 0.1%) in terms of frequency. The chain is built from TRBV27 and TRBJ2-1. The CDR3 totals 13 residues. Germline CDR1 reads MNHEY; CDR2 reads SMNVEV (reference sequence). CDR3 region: CASSSPAYNEQFF.

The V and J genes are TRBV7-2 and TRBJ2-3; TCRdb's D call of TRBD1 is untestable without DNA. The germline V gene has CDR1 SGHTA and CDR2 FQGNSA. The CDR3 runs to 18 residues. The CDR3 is CASSVSQGADTSTDTQYF.

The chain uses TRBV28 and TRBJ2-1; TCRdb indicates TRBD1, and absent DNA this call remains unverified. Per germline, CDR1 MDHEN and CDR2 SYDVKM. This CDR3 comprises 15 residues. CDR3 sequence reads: CASSPDRGQRDEQFF.

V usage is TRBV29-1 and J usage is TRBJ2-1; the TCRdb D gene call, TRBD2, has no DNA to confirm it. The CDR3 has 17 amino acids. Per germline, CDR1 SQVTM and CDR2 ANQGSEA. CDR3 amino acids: CSVETPSGTDFYNEQLF.

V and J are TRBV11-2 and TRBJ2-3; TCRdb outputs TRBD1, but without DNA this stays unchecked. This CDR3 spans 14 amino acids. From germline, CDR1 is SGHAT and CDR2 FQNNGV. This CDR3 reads CASSSPGGTDTQYF.

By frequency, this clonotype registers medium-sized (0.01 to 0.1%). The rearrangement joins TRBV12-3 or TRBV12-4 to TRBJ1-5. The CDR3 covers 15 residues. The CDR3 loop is CASSLSVNSNQPQHF.

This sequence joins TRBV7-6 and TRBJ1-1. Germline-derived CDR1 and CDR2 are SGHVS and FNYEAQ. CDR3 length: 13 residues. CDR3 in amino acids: CASSLQQNTETFF.

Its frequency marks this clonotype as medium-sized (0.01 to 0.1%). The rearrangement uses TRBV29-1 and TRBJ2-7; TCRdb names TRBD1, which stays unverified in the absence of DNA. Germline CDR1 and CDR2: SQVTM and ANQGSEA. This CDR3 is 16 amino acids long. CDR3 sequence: CSVEATGTGITYEQYF.

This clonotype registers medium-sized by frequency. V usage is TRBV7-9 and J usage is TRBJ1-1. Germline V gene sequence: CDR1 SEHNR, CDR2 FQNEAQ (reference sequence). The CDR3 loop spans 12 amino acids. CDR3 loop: CASTYGQKEAFF. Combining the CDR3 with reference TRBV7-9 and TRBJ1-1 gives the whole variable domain DTGVSQNPRHKITKRGQNVTFRCDPISEHNRLYWYRQTLGQGPEFLTYFQNEAQLEKSRLLSDRFSAERPKGSFSTLEIQRTEQGDSAMYLCASTYGQKEAFFGQGTRLTVV.